These 4 T cell receptor beta chains came from one sample sequenced in a study of T cells in women clearing cervical HPV infection. Some clones are missing from TCRdb's copy, which holds only in-frame ones; the method was immunoSEQ multiplex PCR. In all, the sample yields about 46,000 clones. Material for sequencing was blood buffy coat. Receptor source: a woman aged 18 to 69 with a cervical HPV16 infection that either progressed to CIN3+ or cleared (not recorded which).

In the case of this clone: The read ends 3 residues shy of where the CDR3 ends; the end is completed using the germline J gene. The chain couples TRBV7-3 to TRBJ2-7; tentatively, D is TRBD1 (6 bases). V dropped 4 bases and J dropped 0 bases, with 19 bases sitting between them. The CDR3 spans 17 residues. Germline CDR1 SGHTA, CDR2 FQGTGA. The CDR3 bases that were read are TGTGCCAGCAGCTCCTCCCACTTACAGGGTTTCTCCTACGAG. As protein: CASSSSHLQGFSYE. The full CDR3 protein is CASSSSHLQGFSYEQYF.

On this clone itself: The read falls 3 residues short of the CDR3 end, and the missing part is taken from the germline J gene. The V call is TRBV7-6, the J call TRBJ1-1, with D perhaps matching TRBD1 (5 bases). The length of the CDR3 is 13 residues. Germline CDR1 is SGHVS and CDR2 is FNYEAQ. V lost 4 bases, J lost 4 bases, and 10 bases lay in between. Incomplete CDR3 DNA: TGTGCCAGCAGCTCGGCGGGGGGCACTGAA. Protein: CASSSAGGTE. The whole CDR3 protein is CASSSAGGTEAFF.

A note on this clone: From the germline J gene comes the end of the CDR3, since the read stops 3 residues before it. The chain joins TRBV30 to TRBJ2-4, with 11 bases aligning to TRBD1. The V gene's germline CDR1 is GTSNPN and CDR2 SVGIG (reference sequence). The CDR3 contains 14 residues. CDR3 region: CAWSGTGGYYGQYF. Incomplete CDR3 DNA: TGTGCCTGGAGTGGGACAGGGGGCTACTATGGT.

In the case of this clone: The CDR3 extends 3 residues past the end of the read, so its final part is completed from the germline J gene. V gene TRBV20-1 combines with J gene TRBJ2-1, with 7 nucleotides matching TRBD1. This CDR3 contains 16 residues. Germline V CDR1 and CDR2: DFQATT, SNEGSKA (reference sequence). V shed 1 base, J shed 4 bases, and the junction held 10 bases outside the gene matches. The sequenced CDR3 bases are TGCAGTGCTAGAGCGGGGTTAGGGGGCTTATACAATGAG. This codes for CSARAGLGGLYNE. The full CDR3 reads CSARAGLGGLYNEQFF.